The 21 T cell receptor beta chains given below trace back to one sample, sequenced in a study of blood T cell repertoires in COVID-19 (dated by TCRdb to the early 2020s). The receptor library was made with the immunoSEQ multiplex PCR assay. TCRdb took over this immuneACCESS table, retaining in-frame rearrangements with V and J assigned. Such tables are incomplete; in checked studies, under half of the missing clones stem from an unresolved V gene, and the remainder is unexplained. In this sample the table shows 150,000 to 200,000 clones, approximately 90% of which occur a single time. The top ten constitute 2.1% of the sample. The specimen was peripheral blood. These receptors all stem from a man aged 65 to 85 with active or convalescent COVID-19.

The chain couples TRBV12-3 or TRBV12-4 to TRBJ2-7; D is unclear. The V end was cut by 3 bases, the J end by 3 bases, with 6 bases between. The CDR3 length is 12 residues. The CDR3 loop is CASSFYIYEQYF. The CDR3 DNA is TGTGCCAGCAGTTTTTATATCTACGAGCAGTACTTC.

V usage is TRBV6-5 and J usage is TRBJ1-2; TRBD1 matches at 7 bases. The CDR3 consists of 15 residues. Looked up from germline, CDR1 is MNHEY and CDR2 is SVGAGI. The ends lost 4 bases at V and 4 bases at J; junction bases unmatched: 9. The CDR3 nucleotides are TGTGCCAGCAGTTCGTCAGGGGGGCGTTCCTATGGCTACACCTTC. Its translation is CASSSSGGRSYGYTF.

The J gene is TRBJ2-7, the V gene TRBV18; 10 bases line up with TRBD1. There are 13 residues in the CDR3. Trimming cost V 5 bases and J 5 bases; bases outside gene matches: 3. The germline V gene has CDR1 KGHSH and CDR2 LQKENI. Written as DNA, the CDR3 is TGTGCCAGCTCAGCTGGGACAGGGGACGAGCAGTACTTC. Protein: CASSAGTGDEQYF.

The V gene is TRBV27, the J gene TRBJ1-2; D possibly corresponds to TRBD1 (6 bases). This CDR3 contains 13 residues. Between the trimmed V and J ends, which lost 3 bases and 5 bases, there was a span of 10 bases. Germline V gene sequence: CDR1 MNHEY, CDR2 SMNVEV (reference sequence). CDR3 DNA: TGTGCCAGCAGTTTGGCAGGGGATTATGGCTACACCTTC. This sequence encodes CASSLAGDYGYTF.

The genes are TRBV12-2 and TRBJ1-6. TRBV12-2 is noted as a pseudogene. This CDR3 has 16 residues. CDR3: CASRLRGSSYNSPLHF. As DNA, the CDR3 is TGTGCAAGTCGCTTAAGAGGAAGCTCCTATAATTCACCCCTCCACTTT.

This clone was seen a single time. The genes are TRBV5-1 and TRBJ2-3; D perhaps matches TRBD1 (6 bases). This CDR3 has 13 residues. V was cut by 0 bases and J by 10 bases, with 12 bases left in between. CDR1 SGHRS and CDR2 YFSETQ come from the germline V gene. The CDR3 spells CASSLVQGAPQYF. The CDR3 DNA reads TGCGCCAGCAGCTTGGTACAGGGTGCGCCGCAGTATTTT.

This chain links TRBV9 with TRBJ2-1; 7 bases line up with TRBD2. Losses at the gene ends were 0 bases for V and 5 bases for J; bases not matched to a gene: 11. Per germline, CDR1 SGDLS and CDR2 YYNGEE. The CDR3 length is 17 residues. The CDR3 region is CASSVGTLAGDDNEQFF. The CDR3 nucleotides are TGTGCCAGCAGCGTAGGTACCTTGGCGGGGGATGACAATGAGCAGTTCTTC. Variable domain in full (rest from reference TRBV9 and TRBJ2-1): DSGVTQTPKHLITATGQRVTLRCSPRSGDLSVYWYQQSLDQGLQFLIQYYNGEERAKGNILERFSAQQFPDLHSELNLSSLELGDSALYFCASSVGTLAGDDNEQFFGPGTRLTVL.

The rearrangement links TRBV5-4 to TRBJ2-7, with D possibly TRBD2 on 5 matching bases. The CDR3 length is 13 residues. Trimming cost V 2 bases and J 6 bases, with 12 bases left between them. Germline V lookup: CDR1 SGHNT, CDR2 YYREEE (reference sequence). The CDR3 region has the DNA TGTGCCAGCAGCTTTAGGTCTGCGGGCGAGCAGTACTTC. Protein product: CASSFRSAGEQYF.

The CDR3 sequence: CASRKETTMAEQYF. In DNA, the CDR3 is TGTGCCAGCAGGAAAGAGACGACTATGGCCGAGCAGTACTTC. The V gene is TRBV2, the J gene TRBJ2-7; perhaps TRBD2 as D (5 bases). Germline CDR1 SNHLY, CDR2 FYNNEI. The V end lost 6 bases, the J end lost 6 bases, and 18 bases lay between the germline ends. The CDR3 runs 14 residues.

This chain uses TRBV5-1 with TRBJ2-1, with TRBD2 matching 14 bases. V lost 4 bases, J lost 3 bases, and 6 bases stayed unmatched. The CDR3 length is 17 residues. Germline CDR1 reads SGHRS; CDR2 reads YFSETQ. DNA of the CDR3: TGCGCCAGCAGCGTCGGGACTAGCGGGAGTTTCTACAATGAGCAGTTCTTC. Translating it yields CASSVGTSGSFYNEQFF.

This rearrangement joins TRBV19 to TRBJ2-2; TRBD1 matches at 10 bases. The CDR3 covers 16 residues. Germline CDR1 LNHDA, CDR2 SQIVND (reference sequence). V shed 6 bases, J shed 3 bases, and the junction held 7 bases outside the gene matches. The DNA of the CDR3 is TGTGCCAGTAGCAATCCGGGACAGGGGTACACCGGGGAGCTGTTTTTT. Its translation: CASSNPGQGYTGELFF.

The CDR3 region is CASGTGTGQETQYF. CDR3 nucleotide sequence: TGCGCCAGCGGAACCGGGACAGGGCAAGAGACCCAGTACTTC. The chain is built from TRBV5-1 and TRBJ2-5; 9 positions agree with TRBD1. The CDR3 has 14 amino acids. V was pared by 7 bases and J by 2 bases, with 6 bases of the junction left unmatched. The germline gives CDR1 SGHRS, CDR2 YFSETQ.

This clone was counted only a few times. This chain joins TRBV19 and TRBJ2-4, with TRBD1 as a possible D gene (7 bases). Germline V CDR1 and CDR2: LNHDA, SQIVND (reference sequence). V shed 7 bases and J shed 0 bases, with 19 bases lying between them. There are 17 residues in the CDR3. The CDR3 is CASTPPTGDSAKNIQYF. The CDR3, as DNA: TGTGCCAGTACCCCCCCCACAGGGGACTCAGCCAAAAACATTCAGTACTTC.

The V gene is TRBV24-1, the J gene TRBJ2-3; TRBD2 matches at 7 bases. The germline V gene has CDR1 KGHDR and CDR2 SFDVKD. CDR3 length equals 17 residues. J was trimmed by 3 bases and V by 2 bases; bases with no gene match: 10. The CDR3 reads CATSDWGGVADTDTQYF. The DNA for the CDR3 is TGTGCCACCAGTGATTGGGGGGGGGTAGCGGATACAGATACGCAGTATTTT.

V is TRBV30 and J is TRBJ1-6; 9 bases agree with TRBD1. The CDR3 is made up of 19 amino acids. Germline CDR1 reads GTSNPN; CDR2 reads SVGIG (reference sequence). V lost 8 bases, J lost 8 bases, and 25 bases stayed unmatched. This chain's CDR3 is CAGDISGTGKGWDHSPLHF. CDR3 nucleotides: TGTGCCGGTGATATCTCCGGGACAGGGAAGGGATGGGATCATTCACCCCTCCACTTT.

The chain joins TRBV28 to TRBJ2-2; possible D gene TRBD1, 6 bases. The CDR3 loop spans 13 amino acids. V lost 6 bases, J lost 4 bases, and 9 bases lay in between. From germline, CDR1 is MDHEN and CDR2 SYDVKM. The CDR3 nucleotides are TGTGCCAGCAGACGGGACACCACCGGGGAGCTGTTTTTT. As protein: CASRRDTTGELFF.

V and J are TRBV7-9 and TRBJ1-6, with a weak D call TRBD1 (6 bases). The V gene lost 5 bases and the J gene lost 2 bases, with 19 bases spanning the gap. The CDR3 is made up of 18 amino acids. Germline V lookup: CDR1 SEHNR, CDR2 FQNEAQ (reference sequence). CDR3 region: CASSLGQGMRTYNSPLHF. The CDR3 DNA is TGTGCCAGCAGCCTGGGGCAGGGGATGAGGACCTATAATTCACCCCTCCACTTT. Filled out from reference TRBV7-9 and TRBJ1-6, the complete variable domain reads DTGVSQNPRHKITKRGQNVTFRCDPISEHNRLYWYRQTLGQGPEFLTYFQNEAQLEKSRLLSDRFSAERPKGSFSTLEIQRTEQGDSAMYLCASSLGQGMRTYNSPLHFGNGTRLTVT.

This clone was seen only a few times. V gene TRBV6-5 combines with J gene TRBJ2-3; a weak D match, TRBD2 (6 bases). The CDR3 is 14 residues long. With 2 bases removed from V and 2 bases from J, the gap between germline ends came to 8 bases. The germline V gene encodes CDR1 MNHEY and CDR2 SVGAGI. CDR3 coding DNA: TGTGCCAGCAGTTACGGCGGGGTCACAGATACGCAGTATTTT. Protein product: CASSYGGVTDTQYF.

A remark on this clone: Other DNA sequences in the sample encode the same CDR3. V and J are TRBV7-2 and TRBJ2-7; D uncertain. V shed 1 base and J shed 3 bases, with 7 bases lying between them. The V gene's germline CDR1 is SGHTA and CDR2 FQGNSA. The length of the CDR3 is 13 residues. This CDR3 reads CASSLVGGYEQYF. CDR3 nucleotides: TGTGCCAGCAGCTTAGTTGGCGGCTACGAGCAGTACTTC.

This chain joins TRBV28 and TRBJ1-3; D unclear. With 5 bases removed from V and 0 bases from J, the gap between germline ends came to 14 bases. CDR1 and CDR2 (germline): MDHEN, SYDVKM. This CDR3 has 16 amino acids. The CDR3 region is CASSKAHLNSGNTIYF. CDR3 coding DNA: TGTGCCAGCAGTAAAGCCCACCTCAACTCTGGAAACACCATATATTTT. The full variable domain, completed using reference TRBV28 and TRBJ1-3, is DVKVTQSSRYLVKRTGEKVFLECVQDMDHENMFWYRQDPGLGLRLIYFSYDVKMKEKGDIPEGYSVSREKKERFSLILESASTNQTSMYLCASSKAHLNSGNTIYFGEGSWLTVV.

The table lists this clone with a count of one. The CDR3 sequence: CASSIPTGTGVYQPQHF. Here the CDR3 DNA reads TGTGCCAGTAGTATCCCTACCGGGACAGGTGTTTATCAGCCCCAGCATTTT. This rearrangement joins TRBV19 to TRBJ1-5; 8 bases are a match to TRBD1. The CDR3 has 17 residues. The V segment lost 3 bases and the J segment 5 bases; nucleotides outside the gene matches: 12. Germline assignment: CDR1 LNHDA and CDR2 SQIVND (reference sequence).